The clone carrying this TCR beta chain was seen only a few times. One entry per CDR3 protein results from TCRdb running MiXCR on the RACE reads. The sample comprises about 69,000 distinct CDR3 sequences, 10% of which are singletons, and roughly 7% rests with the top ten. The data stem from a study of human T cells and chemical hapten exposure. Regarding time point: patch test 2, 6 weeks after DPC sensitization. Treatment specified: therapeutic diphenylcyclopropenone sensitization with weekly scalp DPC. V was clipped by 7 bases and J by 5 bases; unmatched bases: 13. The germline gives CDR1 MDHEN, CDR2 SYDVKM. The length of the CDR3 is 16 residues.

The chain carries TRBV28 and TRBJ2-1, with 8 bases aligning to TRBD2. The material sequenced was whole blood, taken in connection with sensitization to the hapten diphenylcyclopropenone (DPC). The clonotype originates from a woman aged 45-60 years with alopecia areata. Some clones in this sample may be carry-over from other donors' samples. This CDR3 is CASNRLGLAPNNEQFF. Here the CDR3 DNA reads TGTGCCAGCAACCGTCTAGGACTAGCCCCAAACAATGAGCAGTTCTTC.